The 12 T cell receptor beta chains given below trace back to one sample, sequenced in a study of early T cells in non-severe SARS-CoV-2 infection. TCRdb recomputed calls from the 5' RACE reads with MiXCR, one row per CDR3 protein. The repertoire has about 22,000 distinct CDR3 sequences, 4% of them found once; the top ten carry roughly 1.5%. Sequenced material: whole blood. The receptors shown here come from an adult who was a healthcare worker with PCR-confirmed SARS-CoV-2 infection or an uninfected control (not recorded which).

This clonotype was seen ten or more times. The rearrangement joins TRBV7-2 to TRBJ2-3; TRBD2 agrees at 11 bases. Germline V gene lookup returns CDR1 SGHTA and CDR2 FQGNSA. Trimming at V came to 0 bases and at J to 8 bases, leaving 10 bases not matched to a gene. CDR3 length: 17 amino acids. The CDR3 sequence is CASSLARGTSGWGTQYF. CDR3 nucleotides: TGTGCCAGCAGCTTAGCGCGGGGGACTAGCGGTTGGGGTACGCAGTATTTT.

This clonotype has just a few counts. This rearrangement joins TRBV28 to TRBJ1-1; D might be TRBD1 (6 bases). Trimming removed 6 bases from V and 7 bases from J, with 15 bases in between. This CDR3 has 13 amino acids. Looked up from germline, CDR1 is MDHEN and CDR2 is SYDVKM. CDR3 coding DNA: TGTGCCAGCAGGTTGGTACAGGGCGGTGAAGCTTTCTTT. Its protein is CASRLVQGGEAFF.

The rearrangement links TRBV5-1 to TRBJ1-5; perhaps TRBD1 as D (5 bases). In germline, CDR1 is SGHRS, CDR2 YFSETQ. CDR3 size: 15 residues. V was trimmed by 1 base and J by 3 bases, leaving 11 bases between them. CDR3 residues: CASSLNGGLNQPQHF. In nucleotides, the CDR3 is TGCGCCAGCAGCTTGAACGGGGGACTCAATCAGCCCCAGCATTTT.

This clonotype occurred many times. The CDR3 loop is CSVDWRHPWHSPGNTIYF. The CDR3 DNA is TGCAGCGTTGACTGGCGACACCCGTGGCATAGCCCTGGAAACACCATATATTTT. The chain carries TRBV29-1 and TRBJ1-3; D remains ambiguous. Between the trimmed V and J ends, which lost 3 bases and 2 bases, there was a span of 23 bases. The CDR3 length is 18 residues. Per germline, CDR1 SQVTM and CDR2 ANQGSEA.

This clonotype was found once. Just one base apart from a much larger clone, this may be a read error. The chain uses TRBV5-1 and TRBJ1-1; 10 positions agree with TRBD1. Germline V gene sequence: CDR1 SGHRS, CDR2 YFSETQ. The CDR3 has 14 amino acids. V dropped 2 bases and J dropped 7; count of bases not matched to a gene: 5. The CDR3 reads CASSFGDRGDEAFF. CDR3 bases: TGCGCCAGCAGCTTTGGGGACAGGGGTGATGAAGCTTTCTTT.

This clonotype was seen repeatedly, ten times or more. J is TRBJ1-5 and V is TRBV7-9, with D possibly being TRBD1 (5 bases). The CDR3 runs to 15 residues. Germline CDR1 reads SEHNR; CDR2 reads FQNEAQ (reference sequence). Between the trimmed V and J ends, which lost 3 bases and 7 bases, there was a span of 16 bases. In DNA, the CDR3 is TGTGCCAGCAGCTTGGCAGGGCTACGGGAGCAGCCCCAGCATTTT. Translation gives CASSLAGLREQPQHF.

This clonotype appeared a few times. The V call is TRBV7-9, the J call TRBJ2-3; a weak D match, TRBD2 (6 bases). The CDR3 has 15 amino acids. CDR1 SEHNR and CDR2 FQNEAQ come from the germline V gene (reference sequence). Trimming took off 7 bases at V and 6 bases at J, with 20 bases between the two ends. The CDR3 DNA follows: TGTGCCAGCACCCCGCCGGGACTGGAGTCGGATACGCAGTATTTT. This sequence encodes CASTPPGLESDTQYF.

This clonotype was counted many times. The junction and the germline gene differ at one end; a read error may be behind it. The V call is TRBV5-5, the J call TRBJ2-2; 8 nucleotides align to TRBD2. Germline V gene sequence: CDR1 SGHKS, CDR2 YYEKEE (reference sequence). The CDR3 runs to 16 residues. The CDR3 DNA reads TGTGCTAGCAGCGCCGCTAGCGGGCCTAACACCGGGGAGCTGTTTTTT. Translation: CASSAASGPNTGELFF.

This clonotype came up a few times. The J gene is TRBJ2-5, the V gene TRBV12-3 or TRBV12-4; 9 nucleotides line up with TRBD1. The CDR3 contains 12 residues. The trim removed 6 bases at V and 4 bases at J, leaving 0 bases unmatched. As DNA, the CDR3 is TGTGCCAGCAGGGGACAGGGAGAGACCCAGTACTTC. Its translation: CASRGQGETQYF.

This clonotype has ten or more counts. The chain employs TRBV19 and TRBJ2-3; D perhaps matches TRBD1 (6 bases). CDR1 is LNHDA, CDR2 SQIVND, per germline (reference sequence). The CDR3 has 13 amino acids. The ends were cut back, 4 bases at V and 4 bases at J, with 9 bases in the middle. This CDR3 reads CASSTTGPDTQYF. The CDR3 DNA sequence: TGTGCCAGTAGTACAACAGGGCCAGATACGCAGTATTTT.

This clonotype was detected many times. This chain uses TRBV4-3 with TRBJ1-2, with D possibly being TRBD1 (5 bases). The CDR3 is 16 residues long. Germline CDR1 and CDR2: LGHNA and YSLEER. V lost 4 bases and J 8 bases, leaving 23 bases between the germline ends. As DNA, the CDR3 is TGCGCCAGCAGCCCCATAGAAGGGACCCGACGAACGGGCTACACCTTC. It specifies CASSPIEGTRRTGYTF.

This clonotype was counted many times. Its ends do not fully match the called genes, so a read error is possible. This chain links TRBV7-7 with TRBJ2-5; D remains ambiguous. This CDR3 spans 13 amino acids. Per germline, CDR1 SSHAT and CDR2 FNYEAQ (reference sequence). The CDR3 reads CASSLVNQETQYF. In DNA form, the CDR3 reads TGTGCTAGCAGCTTAGTAAACCAAGAGACCCAGTACTTC.